These 16 T cell receptor beta chains were all obtained from the same sample, sequenced in a study of radiotherapy plus CTLA-4 blockade in lung cancer. TCRdb keeps only in-frame clones here, not all; method: immunoSEQ multiplex PCR. This sample has some 30,000 clones, with roughly four fifths found just once. This specimen consisted of peripheral blood, obtained from a patient treated with radiotherapy plus ipilimumab. Receptors originate from a human donor with non-small cell lung cancer who had stable disease on radiotherapy plus ipilimumab.

J is TRBJ2-7 and V is TRBV12-5; D possibly corresponds to TRBD1 (6 bases). The CDR3 runs 13 residues. Trimming removed 3 bases from V and 3 bases from J, with 9 bases in between. Germline CDR1 LGHNT, CDR2 FRNRAP. DNA of the CDR3: TGTGCTAGTGGTTTCGACAGGAACTACGAGCAGTACTTC. Amino acid sequence: CASGFDRNYEQYF.

This clone has only one observation. The germline gene is not matched at one end of the junction; a read error may be the cause. V and J are TRBV6-5 and TRBJ2-3, with a possible D match to TRBD2 (5 bases). Germline CDR1 is MNHEY and CDR2 is SVGAGI. The CDR3 is 14 residues long. CDR3 residues: CVSNPGLVGDTQYF. CDR3 DNA: TGTGTCAGCAACCCGGGGTTGGTGGGAGATACGCAGTATTTT.

The chain couples TRBV10-3 to TRBJ2-1; TRBD2 aligns across 8 bases. The CDR3 contains 18 residues. V lost 7 bases, J lost 6 bases, and 20 bases stayed unmatched. Germline loops: CDR1 ENHRY, CDR2 SYGVKD. The CDR3 bases are TGTGCCATCACCGGGGCGGGGGGATCCTCCGGAGGGCGCAATGAGCAGTTCTTC. It specifies CAITGAGGSSGGRNEQFF.

A few counts support this clone. The gene calls are TRBV21-1 and TRBJ2-1; the table's D gene call, TRBD2, was not cross checked with the DNA. TRBV21-1 is a known pseudogene. This CDR3 has 17 amino acids. Here the CDR3 DNA reads TGTGCCAGCAGCAAAGGCGGGCGGGGGAGCTCCTACAATGAGCAGTTCTTC. Residues: CASSKGGRGSSYNEQFF.

This chain connects TRBV7-5 to TRBJ2-7; TRBD2, as called in the table, went unchecked against the DNA. TRBV7-5 is termed a pseudogene. The CDR3 runs to 12 residues. The CDR3 sequence: CVSSPGDYEQYV. DNA for the CDR3: TGTGTCAGCTCCCCAGGCGACTACGAGCAGTACGTC.

V is TRBV30 and J is TRBJ1-5; the D gene is possibly TRBD1 (5 bases). The CDR3 runs 13 residues. Germline-derived CDR1 and CDR2 are GTSNPN and SVGIG (reference sequence). V was trimmed by 7 bases and J by 2 bases, leaving 12 bases between them. Written as DNA, the CDR3 is TGTGCCTCCGGTGGGGGTGGCAATCAGCCCCAGCATTTT. Translating gives CASGGGGNQPQHF.

This clone was picked up a small number of times. The V and J genes are TRBV6-1 and TRBJ2-7; perhaps TRBD1 as D (5 bases). Trimming took 5 bases from V and 4 from J, leaving 12 bases between them. CDR3 size: 13 residues. Germline-derived CDR1 and CDR2 are MNHNS and SASEGT. The CDR3 loop is CASSWNRQYEQYV. In nucleotides, the CDR3 is TGTGCCAGCAGTTGGAACAGGCAGTACGAGCAGTACGTC.

The rearrangement joins TRBV14 to TRBJ1-2; no reliable D call. The CDR3 sequence is 13 residues long. Germline CDR1 reads SGHDN; CDR2 reads FVKESK. V was clipped by 0 bases and J by 5 bases, with 7 bases between them. CDR3 bases: TGTGCCAGCAGCCAAGATGGGTTATATGGCTACACCTTC. Amino acid sequence: CASSQDGLYGYTF. Full variable domain (outside the CDR3, taken from reference TRBV14 and TRBJ1-2): EAGVTQFPSHSVIEKGQTVTLRCDPISGHDNLYWYRRVMGKEIKFLLHFVKESKQDESGMPNNRFLAERTGGTYSTLKVQPAELEDSGVYFCASSQDGLYGYTFGSGTRLTVV.

The V gene is TRBV19, the J gene TRBJ1-5; 7 nucleotides line up with TRBD1. The trim removed 9 bases at V and 7 bases at J, leaving 12 bases unmatched. This CDR3 contains 14 residues. CDR1 and CDR2 (germline): LNHDA, SQIVND (reference sequence). The CDR3 coding sequence is TGTGCCAGCCGACGGGACAGCCAGGGACAGCCCCAGCATTTT. Protein product: CASRRDSQGQPQHF.

The genes are TRBV13 and TRBJ2-1; D tentatively reads TRBD1 or TRBD2 (5 bases each). Germline-derived CDR1 and CDR2 are PRHDT and FYEKMQ (reference sequence). This CDR3 is built from 15 residues. Deletions cut 4 bases from V and 1 base from J, with 11 bases between. This CDR3 is CASSSGRTSYNEQFF. The CDR3 bases are TGTGCCAGCAGCTCGGGACGTACTTCCTACAATGAGCAGTTCTTC.

The chain couples TRBV30 to TRBJ1-3, with D perhaps TRBD1 (6 bases). The CDR3 runs 17 residues. CDR1 and CDR2 (germline): GTSNPN, SVGIG (reference sequence). V lost 2 bases and J lost 6, with 23 bases in between. The CDR3: CAWSRLTTGSVKNTIYF. The CDR3 DNA reads TGTGCCTGGAGTAGACTAACGACAGGAAGCGTTAAAAACACCATATATTTT.

This clone was recorded a few times. V gene TRBV19 combines with J gene TRBJ2-1; D may be TRBD1 (6 bases). CDR3 length equals 15 residues. V was clipped by 3 bases and J by 8 bases, with 17 bases between them. Germline V CDR1 and CDR2: LNHDA, SQIVND (reference sequence). The CDR3 DNA reads TGTGCCAGTAGTATTTTACAGGGTGGTTCCGATGAGCAGTTCTTC. Its protein is CASSILQGGSDEQFF.

The chain carries TRBV19 and TRBJ1-1, with D possibly matching TRBD1 (6 bases). The V gene's germline CDR1 is LNHDA and CDR2 SQIVND (reference sequence). The V gene lost 9 bases and the J gene lost 0 bases, with 14 bases spanning the gap. The CDR3 consists of 14 residues. This chain's CDR3 is CASPGQYMNTEAFF. The CDR3 DNA follows: TGTGCCAGCCCTGGACAGTACATGAACACTGAAGCTTTCTTT.

V is TRBV23-1 and J is TRBJ1-5, with D possibly TRBD1 on 6 matching bases. Being an ORF, TRBV23-1 has a function that is uncertain. The CDR3 has 17 residues. V lost 4 bases, J lost 3 bases, and 19 bases lay in between. CDR3 bases: TGCGCCAGCAGTCCCTCCCCGGCCAGGGGCCTCAATCAGCCCCAGCATTTT. This codes for CASSPSPARGLNQPQHF.

The chain is built from TRBV5-1 and TRBJ2-7, with D tentatively TRBD2 (6 bases). Looked up from germline, CDR1 is SGHRS and CDR2 is YFSETQ. V lost 7 bases and J 6 bases, leaving 29 bases between the germline ends. CDR3 length equals 17 residues. The CDR3 protein is CASYPQPGLHSSSEQYF. DNA for the CDR3: TGCGCCAGCTATCCCCAACCCGGACTACACTCAAGCTCCGAGCAGTACTTC.

The chain recombines TRBV11-2 with TRBJ1-1, with a tentative D call TRBD1 (6 bases). Between the trimmed V and J ends, which lost 4 bases and 1 base, there was a span of 13 bases. Germline V gives CDR1 SGHAT, CDR2 FQNNGV. The CDR3 loop spans 15 amino acids. CDR3 DNA sequence: TGTGCCAGCAGCTACAGGTCCAGGGGGAACACTGAAGCTTTCTTT. Amino acids: CASSYRSRGNTEAFF.